This T cell receptor beta chain comes out of a study of blood T cell repertoires in COVID-19. Study details: In each case, the material was cDNA or gDNA derived from T cells, B-cell-depleted T cells, or PBMCs.

Authors' data handling: Researchers report that nucleated cell counts were estimated from reference gene primer amplification. Assay: immunoSEQ multiplex PCR; the TCRdb copy retains only in-frame clones and omits some. That table is the source of V, J and clone size, and D and trimming were worked out from the DNA. Here the sample spans under 80,000 clones, more than 85% being singletons. This clone was counted once. This CDR3 has 13 residues. The germline CDR1 and CDR2 sequences are SGHRS and YFSETQ. With 4 bases removed from V and 7 bases from J, the gap between germline ends came to 14 bases. The sequenced sample was peripheral blood. The sequence derives from a man between 65 and 80 years old with acute or convalescent COVID-19. The chain links TRBV5-1 to TRBJ1-2; the D gene is possibly TRBD1 (5 bases). The CDR3 reads CASSPTSGGGYTF. As DNA, the CDR3 is TGCGCCAGCAGCCCAACGTCGGGGGGTGGCTACACCTTC.